This T cell receptor beta chain was retrieved from a study of PD-1 blockade in classical Hodgkin lymphoma. Looking at the study overall: Patients were given intravenous nivolumab, 3 mg/kg, every 2 weeks.

Produced via immunoSEQ multiplex PCR; TCRdb's table is partial and in-frame only. The sample comprises 29,000 or so clones, roughly two thirds of which are singletons, and 15% rests with the top ten. Study outcomes and limitations: Patients with an early start, nivolumab under 1 year after ASCT, were excluded. Before treatment, complete responders showed about the same diversity as newly diagnosed patients.

Remarks on this clone: The antigen is unknown.

Deletions cut 0 bases from V and 8 bases from J, with 7 bases between. Germline assignment: CDR1 WSHSY and CDR2 SAAADI. This CDR3 has 12 amino acids. Each of the patients experienced relapse following autologous stem cell transplantation, and their brentuximab vedotin exposure differed. The receptor's source is a human donor with classical Hodgkin lymphoma. The chain employs TRBV10-2 and TRBJ1-2; weak D call: TRBD1 (5 bases). The sequencing here drew on peripheral blood mononuclear cells (PBMCs), taken before the second cycle of nivolumab. CDR3 DNA: TGCGCCAGCAGTGAGTCTAGGGGAGGCTACACCTTC. Translation gives CASSESRGGYTF.